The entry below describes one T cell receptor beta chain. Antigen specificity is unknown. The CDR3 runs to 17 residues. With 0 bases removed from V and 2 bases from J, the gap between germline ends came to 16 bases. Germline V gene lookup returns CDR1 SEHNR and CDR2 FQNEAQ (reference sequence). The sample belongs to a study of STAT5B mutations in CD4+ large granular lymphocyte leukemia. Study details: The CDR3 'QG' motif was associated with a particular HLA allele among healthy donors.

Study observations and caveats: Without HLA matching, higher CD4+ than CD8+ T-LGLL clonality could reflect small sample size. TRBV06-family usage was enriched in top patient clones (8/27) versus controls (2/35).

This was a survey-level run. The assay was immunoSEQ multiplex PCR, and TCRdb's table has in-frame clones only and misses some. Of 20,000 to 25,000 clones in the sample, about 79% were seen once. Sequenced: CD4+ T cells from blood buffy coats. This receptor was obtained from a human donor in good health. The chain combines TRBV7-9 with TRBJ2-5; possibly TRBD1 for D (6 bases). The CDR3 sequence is CASSLAGAGRRQETQYF. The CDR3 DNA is TGTGCCAGCAGCTTAGCGGGGGCAGGTCGGAGACAAGAGACCCAGTACTTC.